Below are 14 T cell receptor beta chains sequenced from a single sample in a study of beta chain features in type 1 diabetes. Study outcomes and limitations: Patients with Type 1 diabetes showed moderately but significantly shorter TCRB CDR3s in all four CD4+ subsets.

These receptors are not linked to any known antigen. The study reverse transcribed the entire isolated RNA, so it sequenced expressed TCRB transcripts. TCRdb keeps only in-frame clones here, not all; method: immunoSEQ multiplex PCR. Of roughly 280,000 clones listed, around 24% are singletons. Source material: naive CD4+ T cells from blood. The receptors derive from a woman aged 30 to 39 with type 1 diabetes.

This clone was found a few times. The rearrangement joins TRBV15 to TRBJ2-7; 9 bases are shared with TRBD2. The length of the CDR3 is 17 residues. Germline V gives CDR1 LNHNV, CDR2 YYDKDF (reference sequence). Trimming took 0 bases from V and 3 from J; bases not matched to a gene: 9. The CDR3 protein is CATSRDHGLAMNYEQYF. The CDR3 DNA reads as TGTGCCACCAGCAGAGATCACGGACTAGCGATGAACTACGAGCAGTACTTC.

The chain links TRBV19 to TRBJ2-2, with 7 bases fitting TRBD1. J was trimmed by 6 bases and V by 10 bases; bases with no gene match: 8. CDR3 length: 13 residues. The germline V gene encodes CDR1 LNHDA and CDR2 SQIVND (reference sequence). CDR3 in DNA: TGTGCCACCTTCCCTCAGGGGGCCGGGGAGCTGTTTTTT. Translated, it gives CATFPQGAGELFF.

This clone was found a few times. This rearrangement joins TRBV9 to TRBJ1-2, with 7 bases that match TRBD1. V was pared by 4 bases and J by 1 base, with 7 bases of the junction left unmatched. The germline V gene encodes CDR1 SGDLS and CDR2 YYNGEE. The CDR3 sequence is 15 residues long. CDR3 sequence reads: CASSTQPGGNYGYTF. The DNA for the CDR3 is TGTGCCAGCAGCACACAACCAGGGGGTAACTATGGCTACACCTTC.

The V and J genes are TRBV18 and TRBJ2-7, with D hard to call. The germline V gene has CDR1 KGHSH and CDR2 LQKENI. Deletions cut 0 bases from V and 3 bases from J, with 12 bases between. The CDR3 length is 15 residues. The CDR3 DNA sequence: TGTGCCAGCTCACCACCTTCAGTCTCTCTCTACGAGCAGTACTTC. Translating it yields CASSPPSVSLYEQYF.

This clone was seen a handful of times. The CDR3 here is CAWSVRLSGEQYF. The CDR3 bases are TGTGCCTGGAGTGTGAGACTATCGGGGGAGCAGTACTTC. The chain recombines TRBV30 with TRBJ2-7; TRBD2 is a possible D gene (5 bases). V was pared by 0 bases and J by 7 bases, with 13 bases between. The germline V gene encodes CDR1 GTSNPN and CDR2 SVGIG (reference sequence). CDR3 length: 13 residues.

The chain joins TRBV9 to TRBJ1-2; no clear D gene. The CDR3 is 16 residues long. CDR1 and CDR2 from the germline V gene are SGDLS and YYNGEE. V was clipped by 0 bases and J by 2 bases, with 14 bases between them. The CDR3 DNA reads as TGTGCCAGCAGCGTAGACGAGCGCGGACTCAACTATGGCTACACCTTC. As protein: CASSVDERGLNYGYTF.

V usage is TRBV15 and J usage is TRBJ2-7, with 12 bases that match TRBD1. CDR3 length equals 14 residues. V trimming: 4 bases; J trimming: 7 bases; junction bases outside the gene matches: 5. The germline CDR1 and CDR2 sequences are LNHNV and YYDKDF (reference sequence). DNA for the CDR3: TGTGCCACCAGCATAGGGACAGGGGGCCGGGAGCAGTACTTC. Protein product: CATSIGTGGREQYF.

The J gene is TRBJ2-7, the V gene TRBV7-9; D perhaps matches TRBD1 (7 bases). The germline V gene encodes CDR1 SEHNR and CDR2 FQNEAQ (reference sequence). V was shortened by 5 bases and J by 5 bases, with 16 bases between the two germline ends. The CDR3 loop spans 14 amino acids. The CDR3 region has the DNA TGTGCCAGCAGCCCTCAGGGGGGCTGGGACGAGCAGTACTTC. This sequence encodes CASSPQGGWDEQYF.

The chain employs TRBV27 and TRBJ2-3; 11 bases map to TRBD1. Germline trimming cut 5 bases from V and 3 bases from J; bases unmatched to any gene: 10. Germline V gene data show CDR1 as MNHEY and CDR2 as SMNVEV (reference sequence). The CDR3 has 17 residues. The DNA for the CDR3 is TGTGCCAGCAGTCCCACCGGGACAGGGGGGGGGACAGATACGCAGTATTTT. Protein sequence: CASSPTGTGGGTDTQYF.

Only a few counts were recorded for this clone. The V gene is TRBV4-1, the J gene TRBJ1-2, with a possible D match to TRBD1 (6 bases). In germline, CDR1 is MGHRA, CDR2 YSYEKL. V gave up 0 bases and J gave up 3 bases, with 26 bases separating them. The CDR3 totals 20 residues. CDR3 in DNA: TGCGCCAGCAGCCAAGAGTTGACCATCAGATTGGGACAAGGAGACTATGGCTACACCTTC. It codes for CASSQELTIRLGQGDYGYTF.

The chain couples TRBV29-1 to TRBJ2-7, with 10 bases matching TRBD1. The CDR3 contains 14 residues. The germline gives CDR1 SQVTM, CDR2 ANQGSEA. V lost 6 bases and J lost 2; bases outside the gene matches: 7. CDR3 DNA: TGCAGCGTCGCCGCCGGGACAGGGGCCTACGAGCAGTACTTC. It codes for CSVAAGTGAYEQYF.

The rearrangement links TRBV28 to TRBJ2-7; maybe TRBD1 (6 bases). This CDR3 region has 14 residues. V lost 4 bases to trimming and J lost 7 bases, with 17 bases between them. From germline, CDR1 is MDHEN and CDR2 SYDVKM. The CDR3 spells CASSSWSPGVEQYF. CDR3 nucleotides: TGTGCCAGCAGTTCTTGGTCCCCAGGGGTGGAGCAGTACTTC. Together with reference TRBV28 and TRBJ2-7, the CDR3 gives the full variable domain: DVKVTQSSRYLVKRTGEKVFLECVQDMDHENMFWYRQDPGLGLRLIYFSYDVKMKEKGDIPEGYSVSREKKERFSLILESASTNQTSMYLCASSSWSPGVEQYFGPGTRLTVT.

The rearrangement uses TRBV29-1 and TRBJ1-1, with D perhaps TRBD1 (5 bases). Germline CDR1 reads SQVTM; CDR2 reads ANQGSEA. The CDR3 sequence is 12 residues long. With 7 bases removed from V and 4 bases from J, the gap between germline ends came to 13 bases. The CDR3 sequence is CSAQGWVTEAFF. CDR3 DNA sequence: TGCAGCGCGCAGGGTTGGGTCACTGAAGCTTTCTTT.

The CDR3: CSVEPGQGRTEAFF. The DNA for the CDR3 is TGCAGCGTTGAACCTGGACAGGGGCGCACTGAAGCTTTCTTT. The gene calls are TRBV29-1 and TRBJ1-1; 9 bases are shared with TRBD1. Germline CDR1 and CDR2: SQVTM and ANQGSEA. This CDR3 is built from 14 residues. V shed 2 bases and J 4 bases; nucleotides not matched to a gene: 5.